Listed below are T cell receptor beta chains from one sample, sequenced in a study of blood T cell repertoires in COVID-19. Data came from immunoSEQ multiplex PCR; TCRdb stores just in-frame clones and leaves some out. Of fewer than 150,000 clones listed, around 79% are singletons. The sequenced sample consisted of peripheral blood. Every receptor here comes from an elderly man with acute or convalescent COVID-19. Both conserved end residues are part of each CDR3. A D gene is named only where the DNA matches it firmly. The size entry is marked missing in some rows and otherwise reads once, few, many or a size class.

D: NA
J: TRBJ1-4
size: NA
V: TRBV4-3
DNA: TGCGCCAGCAGCCAAGAACCCCCCCCAGTAAGCGGAAAACTGTTTTTT
CDR3: CASSQEPPPVSGKLFF

D: TRBD1
J: TRBJ1-5
size: NA
V: TRBV6-5
DNA: TGTGCCAGCACTCAGGGGGCTCTTGGCAATCAGCCCCAGCATTTT
CDR3: CASTQGALGNQPQHF

D: TRBD2
J: TRBJ2-5
size: NA
V: TRBV7-2
DNA: TGTGCCAGCAGCTTAGGCGGGGGTCCCCAAGAGACCCAGTACTTC
CDR3: CASSLGGGPQETQYF

D: TRBD2
J: TRBJ2-5
size: NA
V: TRBV7-3
DNA: TGTGCCAGCAGTTCTAGCGGGGGGGCCGTTGAGACCCAGTACTTC
CDR3: CASSSSGGAVETQYF

D: TRBD2
J: TRBJ2-3
size: NA
V: TRBV9
DNA: TGTGCCAGCAGCGTCGGTAGCGGGGGGTCGGCAGATACGCAGTATTTT
CDR3: CASSVGSGGSADTQYF

D: TRBD1
J: TRBJ2-3
size: NA
V: TRBV29-1
DNA: TGCAGCGTGTGCCCTACAGGGGGCGCAGGAGATACGCAGTATTTT
CDR3: CSVCPTGGAGDTQYF

D: NA
J: TRBJ1-2
size: NA
V: TRBV12-3/TRBV12-4
DNA: TGTGCCAGCACCACACAACAGGACTATGGCTACACCTTC
CDR3: CASTTQQDYGYTF

D: NA
J: TRBJ1-6
size: few
V: TRBV4-2
DNA: TGTGCCAGCAGCCAAGATTCACGGACAACCCTCCACTTT
CDR3: CASSQDSRTTLHF

D: NA
J: TRBJ2-5
size: NA
V: TRBV29-1
DNA: TGCAGCGTTGTGATTACAGGTGTCGAGACCCAGTACTTC
CDR3: CSVVITGVETQYF

D: NA
J: TRBJ2-5
size: NA
V: TRBV5-1
DNA: TGCGCCAGCAGTCCGGGTAGGGGAAACCAAGAGACCCAGTACTTC
CDR3: CASSPGRGNQETQYF

D: TRBD2
J: TRBJ2-5
size: NA
V: TRBV6-5
DNA: TGTGCCAGCAGTTACTCTTGGGGACTAGCTTCCGAGACCCAGTACTTC
CDR3: CASSYSWGLASETQYF

D: NA
J: TRBJ2-5
size: NA
V: TRBV5-1
DNA: TGCGCCAGCAGCTTCCGGGAGACCCAGTACTTC
CDR3: CASSFRETQYF

D: NA
J: TRBJ2-7
size: NA
V: TRBV30
DNA: TGTGCCTGGAGCTTCCGTACAGGTCGCACCTACGAGCAGTACTTC
CDR3: CAWSFRTGRTYEQYF

D: NA
J: TRBJ2-3
size: NA
V: TRBV11-2
DNA: TGTGCCAGCAGCTTAGCTACGTCAAGAGATACGCAGTATTTT
CDR3: CASSLATSRDTQYF

D: NA
J: TRBJ1-5
size: NA
V: TRBV19
DNA: TGTGCCAGTAATTATTACAGAAGCAATCAGCCCCAGCATTTT
CDR3: CASNYYRSNQPQHF

D: TRBD1
J: TRBJ1-6
size: NA
V: TRBV30
DNA: TGTGCCTGGAGTGGGACAGGCTATAATTCACCCCTCCACTTT
CDR3: CAWSGTGYNSPLHF

D: NA
J: TRBJ1-2
size: NA
V: TRBV7-2
DNA: TGTGCCAGCAGCTTAGCCCCCGGGGGATATAACTATGGCTACACCTTC
CDR3: CASSLAPGGYNYGYTF

D: NA
J: TRBJ2-2
size: NA
V: TRBV11-2
DNA: TGTGCCAGCAGCCCAGGAATTACTACCGGGGAGCTGTTTTTT
CDR3: CASSPGITTGELFF

D: NA
J: TRBJ1-1
size: NA
V: TRBV12-3/TRBV12-4
DNA: TGTGCCAGCAGTTCCTCGGGCACTGAAGCTTTCTTT
CDR3: CASSSSGTEAFF

D: NA
J: TRBJ2-7
size: NA
V: TRBV5-1
DNA: TGCGCCAGCAGCGGGTCAGGTTACGAGCAGTACTTC
CDR3: CASSGSGYEQYF

D: TRBD2
J: TRBJ2-1
size: NA
V: TRBV6-6
DNA: TGTGCCAGCAACCGACTAGCGGGGGGGCGCGAGCAGTTCTTC
CDR3: CASNRLAGGREQFF

D: NA
J: TRBJ2-7
size: NA
V: TRBV27
DNA: TGTGCCAGCGGGGAGCCAACAAAACCTTCCTACGAGCAGTACTTC
CDR3: CASGEPTKPSYEQYF

D: TRBD1
J: TRBJ1-2
size: many
V: TRBV5-1
DNA: TGCGCCAGCAGCTTGGGATACGACAGGGGGTATGGCTACACCTTC
CDR3: CASSLGYDRGYGYTF

D: NA
J: TRBJ1-4
size: NA
V: TRBV4-3
DNA: TGCGCCAGCAGCCAACAGGGTCTGGGGAATGAAAAACTGTTTTTT
CDR3: CASSQQGLGNEKLFF